This TCR beta chain stems from a study of T cell repertoires in cytomegalovirus infection. Overall study context: Epitope selection comprised recently identified HLA-C-restricted CMV epitopes and well-studied HLA-B-restricted CMV epitopes.

Germline CDR1 reads SQVTM; CDR2 reads ANQGSEA. Trimming removed 5 bases at V and 5 bases at J, with 12 bases between. This CDR3 spans 12 amino acids. Remarks on this clonotype: Its antigen is as yet unknown.

Via MiXCR, TCRdb re-called the reads, giving one row per CDR3 protein. Among about 220,000 distinct CDR3 sequences listed, about 40% were seen once. The origin of this receptor is a human donor in good health (CMV status not recorded). Some clones in this sample may be carry-over from other donors' samples. This chain links TRBV29-1 with TRBJ1-2; D gene ambiguous. The input for sequencing was CD8+ T cells from cultured PBMCs, taken from culture after CMV antigen stimulation. The CDR3 nucleotides read TGCAGCGTTCCCCAGGTGGTTTATGGCTACACCTTC. This sequence encodes CSVPQVVYGYTF.